The source of this T cell receptor beta chain is a study of cytomegalovirus exposure and HLA in healthy donors. Study context: From HLA-typed donors, an early data release held about 85 million unique TCRs.

The PCR had 60 Vbeta and 13 Jbeta primers. TCRdb's copy holds only in-frame clones and misses some; the assay was immunoSEQ multiplex PCR. This table holds roughly 69,000 clones, under 80% found once. V lost 5 bases and J lost 5, with 9 bases in between. Germline V CDR1 and CDR2: SGHVS, FNYEAQ. The length of the CDR3 is 12 residues. The chain has TRBV7-6 and TRBJ1-1; perhaps TRBD1 as D (5 bases). The TCR was taken from a male donor in good health and CMV-seropositive. The material sequenced was PBMCs. This chain's CDR3 is CASSPSGTEAFF. The CDR3 DNA sequence: TGTGCCAGCAGCCCATCAGGGACTGAAGCTTTCTTT.